This record concerns one TCR beta chain sequence. V was trimmed by 0 bases and J by 7 bases, leaving 9 bases between them. Germline V gives CDR1 LNHNV, CDR2 YYDKDF (reference sequence). This CDR3 comprises 14 residues. This specimen comes from a study of blood T cell repertoires in COVID-19. Whole-study context: Some COVID-19 samples were acute and others convalescent; all came from the United States, Italy and Spain. PBMCs, B-cell-depleted T cells, or T cells were the source of the cDNA or gDNA that made up the material.

TCRdb's table, derived via immunoSEQ multiplex PCR, lists solely in-frame clones and lacks some. The sample has a few hundred thousand clones, around four fifths seen once; the top ten hold less than 4.5%. The receptor was derived from a woman aged 50 to 60 with active or convalescent COVID-19. This rearrangement joins TRBV15 to TRBJ1-4; D might be TRBD1 (5 bases). Sequencing was done on a sample of peripheral blood. CDR3 region: CATSREGRGEKLFF. DNA for the CDR3: TGTGCCACCAGCAGAGAAGGAAGGGGTGAAAAACTGTTTTTT. Full variable domain (remainder filled in from reference TRBV15 and TRBJ1-4): DAMVIQNPRYQVTQFGKPVTLSCSQTLNHNVMYWYQQKSSQAPKLLFHYYDKDFNNEADTPDNFQSRRPNTSFCFLDIRSPGLGDTAMYLCATSREGRGEKLFFGSGTQLSVL.